This TCR beta chain emerged from a study of cytomegalovirus exposure and HLA in healthy donors. Germline loops: CDR1 SEHNR, CDR2 FQNEAQ (reference sequence). This CDR3 comprises 16 residues. V was pared by 8 bases and J by 2 bases, with 21 bases between. The PCR used 60 Vbeta and 13 Jbeta primers. Clones were read by immunoSEQ multiplex PCR, and TCRdb kept only the in-frame ones, dropping some. This sample has under 150,000 clones, with about 83% found just once. This clonotype originated in a man aged 30-40 years in good health and CMV-seronegative. The rearrangement uses TRBV7-9 and TRBJ1-1; a weak D match, TRBD1 (6 bases). The sequenced sample consisted of PBMCs. CDR3 amino acids: CASRPKEDRTNTEAFF. The CDR3 bases are TGTGCCAGCCGCCCAAAAGAAGACAGGACCAACACTGAAGCTTTCTTT.